Following are 28 T cell receptor beta chains from one sample sequenced in a study of long-term antiretroviral therapy in people with HIV. The authors ran the immunoSEQ assay, v3.0, at survey level. The protocol was immunoSEQ multiplex PCR, while the TCRdb copy is restricted to in-frame clones and leaves out a portion. This sample has roughly 35,000 clones; approximately 95% occur once, and the top ten carry approximately 3.7%. Material: unsorted PBMCs, obtained around 5.3 years after starting antiretroviral therapy. The source is a woman in her forties or fifties with HIV.

This chain uses TRBV2 with TRBJ2-7; a possible D gene is TRBD1 (5 bases). CDR1 SNHLY and CDR2 FYNNEI come from the germline V gene. The ends were cut back, 4 bases at V and 2 bases at J, with 12 bases in the middle. There are 14 residues in the CDR3. CDR3 nucleotides: TGTGCCAGCAGTGTCAACAGGAATACCTACGAGCAGTACTTC. Translating it yields CASSVNRNTYEQYF.

The chain employs TRBV12-2 and TRBJ1-2; the DNA was not used to check the table's D call, TRBD1. TRBV12-2 is reported as a pseudogene. This CDR3 comprises 15 residues. CDR3 in amino acids: CASRPPGTGIYGYTF. Here the CDR3 DNA reads TGTGCAAGTCGCCCTCCCGGGACAGGGATCTATGGCTACACCTTC.

This chain connects TRBV6-6 to TRBJ1-1, with 8 bases identical to TRBD1. The CDR3 has 14 residues. Germline V gives CDR1 MNHNY, CDR2 SVGAGI (reference sequence). Trimming took 2 bases from V and 1 from J; bases not matched to a gene: 0. CDR3 amino acids: CASSYGTGNTEAFF. DNA for the CDR3: TGTGCCAGCAGTTACGGGACAGGGAACACTGAAGCTTTCTTT.

The chain links TRBV5-5 to TRBJ2-5; the match to TRBD1 covers 9 bases. Trimming cost V 0 bases and J 4 bases; bases outside gene matches: 4. CDR3 length equals 15 residues. The germline V gene has CDR1 SGHKS and CDR2 YYEKEE (reference sequence). CDR3 DNA: TGTGCCAGCAGCTTGGCCCCGGGACAGGGAGAGACCCAGTACTTC. This gives the protein CASSLAPGQGETQYF.

J is TRBJ2-3 and V is TRBV6-7; no firm D call. TRBV6-7 is flagged as an ORF with uncertain function. This CDR3 is 13 amino acids long. V lost 4 bases, J lost 3 bases, and 8 bases lay in between. CDR3 nucleotide sequence: TGTGCCAGCAGTTGTTCACTTACAGATACGCAGTATTTT. Its translation is CASSCSLTDTQYF.

The V and J genes are TRBV5-4 and TRBJ2-5; perhaps D is TRBD1 or TRBD2 (5 bases each). This CDR3 has 14 amino acids. Trimming took 3 bases from V and 4 from J, leaving 13 bases between them. From germline, CDR1 is SGHNT and CDR2 YYREEE (reference sequence). The CDR3 loop reads CASSSRLGGETQYF. CDR3 sequence (DNA): TGTGCCAGCAGCTCCAGGCTTGGGGGAGAGACCCAGTACTTC.

This clone was picked up one time. The rearrangement links TRBV19 to TRBJ1-2; 9 bases line up with TRBD1. This CDR3 comprises 14 residues. CDR1 and CDR2 from the germline V gene are LNHDA and SQIVND (reference sequence). The V gene end was trimmed by 3 bases and the J gene end by 9 bases; junction bases not matched to a gene: 8. The CDR3 coding sequence is TGTGCCAGTAGTATTTCGGGACAGGGATTCAGCTACACCTTC. Translated, it gives CASSISGQGFSYTF.

The chain carries TRBV2 and TRBJ1-5, with TRBD1 matching over 8 bases. This CDR3 contains 18 residues. CDR1 is SNHLY, CDR2 FYNNEI, per germline. V lost 3 bases and J lost 2; bases outside the gene matches: 12. The CDR3 loop is CASSDPRGQAAGNQPQHF. CDR3 nucleotides: TGTGCCAGCAGTGATCCCAGGGGGCAAGCCGCCGGCAATCAGCCCCAGCATTTT.

V and J are TRBV6-5 and TRBJ2-5; tentative D call: TRBD2 (7 bases). V shed 6 bases and J shed 5 bases, with 19 bases lying between them. CDR1 and CDR2 (germline): MNHEY, SVGAGI. The CDR3 runs 15 residues. CDR3 in amino acids: CASRPDGGRGETQYF. The CDR3, as DNA: TGTGCCAGCAGACCCGACGGGGGGCGCGGTGAGACCCAGTACTTC.

The rearrangement uses TRBV2 and TRBJ2-7, with 11 bases matching TRBD2. Germline CDR1 SNHLY, CDR2 FYNNEI. V trimming: 6 bases; J trimming: 7 bases; junction bases outside the gene matches: 14. CDR3 size: 16 residues. For the CDR3, the DNA is TGTGCCAGCAGCCCCCCGGCTCTAGCGGGGGGAAGGGAGCAGTACTTC. This codes for CASSPPALAGGREQYF.

The chain is built from TRBV27 and TRBJ2-7; possibly TRBD1 for D (6 bases). Germline V lookup: CDR1 MNHEY, CDR2 SMNVEV (reference sequence). Trimming removed 3 bases from V and 6 bases from J, with 9 bases in between. The length of the CDR3 is 12 residues. CDR3 amino acids: CASSFLQGEQYF. The CDR3 bases are TGTGCCAGCAGTTTTTTACAGGGCGAGCAGTACTTC.

The J gene is TRBJ2-2, the V gene TRBV6-6; 8 bases are shared with TRBD1. After removal of 4 bases from V and 0 bases from J, the junction contained 4 bases not matched to a gene. The CDR3 length is 16 residues. In germline, CDR1 is MNHNY, CDR2 SVGAGI (reference sequence). CDR3 bases: TGTGCCAGCAGTTCCCAGGGGGCAGCGAACACCGGGGAGCTGTTTTTT. Residues: CASSSQGAANTGELFF.

The chain recombines TRBV7-9 with TRBJ2-7; a weak D match, TRBD1 (6 bases). CDR3 length: 12 amino acids. CDR1 is SEHNR and CDR2 is FQNEAQ in the germline V gene (reference sequence). Trimming pared 5 bases from V and 6 bases from J, leaving 11 bases between. As DNA, the CDR3 is TGTGCCAGCAGCCCTCGAGGGGGCGAGCAGTACTTC. As protein: CASSPRGGEQYF. Drawing the rest from reference TRBV7-9 and TRBJ2-7, the complete variable domain is DTGVSQNPRHKITKRGQNVTFRCDPISEHNRLYWYRQTLGQGPEFLTYFQNEAQLEKSRLLSDRFSAERPKGSFSTLEIQRTEQGDSAMYLCASSPRGGEQYFGPGTRLTVT.

The J gene is TRBJ2-1, the V gene TRBV29-1; no firm D call. Germline V gene data show CDR1 as SQVTM and CDR2 as ANQGSEA. Deletions cut 1 base from V and 7 bases from J, with 17 bases between. The CDR3 covers 15 residues. The CDR3 is CSVEAVAHRGNEQFF. The CDR3, as DNA: TGCAGCGTTGAAGCGGTAGCCCACAGAGGTAATGAGCAGTTCTTC.

Details on this clone: The junction shows a germline mismatch at one end, possibly a read error. The rearrangement joins TRBV23-1 to TRBJ2-7, with 7 positions matching TRBD1. TRBV23-1 is designated an ORF whose function remains uncertain. The CDR3 extends over 11 amino acids. The CDR3 bases are TGCGCCAGCAGTCAAAGACAGGGCATTCTGTTC. Protein sequence: CASSQRQGILF.

This chain uses TRBV19 with TRBJ1-2, with TRBD1 matching over 7 bases. Unmatched junction bases numbered 6, after V lost 7 bases and J lost 7 bases. The length of the CDR3 is 12 residues. From germline, CDR1 is LNHDA and CDR2 SQIVND (reference sequence). The CDR3, as DNA: TGTGCCAGTAAAGGAGGGGGCAGTGGCTACACCTTC. Protein product: CASKGGGSGYTF.

This clone was found once. The gene calls are TRBV2 and TRBJ2-7; D gene uncertain. The CDR3 has 11 residues. Germline CDR1 reads SNHLY; CDR2 reads FYNNEI. Between the trimmed V and J ends, which lost 6 bases and 5 bases, there was a span of 8 bases. CDR3 in DNA: TGTGCCAGCAGCGGACGGAACGAGCAGTACTTC. It yields the protein CASSGRNEQYF.

The V and J genes are TRBV30 and TRBJ2-7; 7 bases line up with TRBD1. Germline lookup yields CDR1 GTSNPN and CDR2 SVGIG (reference sequence). Trimming cost V 4 bases and J 0 bases; bases outside gene matches: 15. The CDR3 is 17 residues long. The CDR3 DNA reads as TGTGCCTGGAAGAGAAGAACAACCGGGACAGACTCCTACGAGCAGTACTTC. It specifies CAWKRRTTGTDSYEQYF. Full variable domain (outside the CDR3, taken from reference TRBV30 and TRBJ2-7): SQTIHQWPATLVQPVGSPLSLECTVEGTSNPNLYWYRQAAGRGLQLLFYSVGIGQISSEVPQNLSASRPQDRQFILSSKKLLLSDSGFYLCAWKRRTTGTDSYEQYFGPGTRLTVT.

The V gene is TRBV4-1, the J gene TRBJ1-1; D is uncertain. This CDR3 has 15 amino acids. V lost 0 bases and J 0 bases, leaving 8 bases between the germline ends. Germline values: CDR1 MGHRA, CDR2 YSYEKL. The DNA for the CDR3 is TGCGCCAGCAGCCAAGAACGGGGTATGAACACTGAAGCTTTCTTT. Amino acids: CASSQERGMNTEAFF.

The genes are TRBV6-1 and TRBJ2-2; D remains unclear. Trimming cost V 1 base and J 6 bases, with 3 bases left between them. The germline gives CDR1 MNHNS, CDR2 SASEGT. The CDR3 is 12 amino acids. The CDR3 protein is CASSEGSGELFF. CDR3 nucleotide sequence: TGTGCCAGCAGTGAAGGGTCCGGGGAGCTGTTTTTT.

The gene calls are TRBV7-2 and TRBJ2-2; D unresolved. Trimming removed 1 base from V and 6 bases from J, with 9 bases in between. This CDR3 region has 14 residues. Germline CDR1 SGHTA, CDR2 FQGNSA. As DNA, the CDR3 is TGTGCCAGCAGCTTAGGATTATTGGCCGGGGAGCTGTTTTTT. Encoded protein: CASSLGLLAGELFF.

The sample holds one count of this clone. The genes are TRBV6-1 and TRBJ1-1; tentative D call: TRBD1 (5 bases). Trimming removed 5 bases from V and 1 base from J, with 11 bases in between. This CDR3 contains 14 residues. Germline CDR1 is MNHNS and CDR2 is SASEGT. The CDR3 reads CASSFSGTNTEAFF. The CDR3 coding sequence is TGTGCCAGCAGTTTCTCCGGGACGAACACTGAAGCTTTCTTT.

This chain uses TRBV25-1 with TRBJ1-1, with D maybe TRBD1 (6 bases). Trimming took 9 bases from V and 5 from J, leaving 22 bases between them. Germline loops: CDR1 MGHDK, CDR2 SYGVNS. The CDR3 extends over 15 amino acids. In nucleotides, the CDR3 is TGTGCCAGTACAGGGACCGCCGGCAGTCTTACTGAAGCTTTCTTT. The encoded protein is CASTGTAGSLTEAFF.

This clone was recorded only once. The chain combines TRBV18 with TRBJ1-5; D remains unclear. This CDR3 region has 14 residues. V lost 3 bases and J 7 bases, leaving 13 bases between the germline ends. Germline CDR1 and CDR2: KGHSH and LQKENI. This CDR3 reads CASSPDSLRQPQHF. CDR3 bases: TGTGCCAGCTCACCCGACTCCCTAAGGCAGCCCCAGCATTTT.

This clone was seen only once. This chain connects TRBV4-3 to TRBJ2-3; 16 bases agree with TRBD2. The germline gives CDR1 LGHNA, CDR2 YSLEER. The CDR3 spans 18 residues. Trimming took 0 bases from V and 3 from J; bases not matched to a gene: 3. The DNA of the CDR3 is TGCGCCAGCAGCCAAGAGGGACTAGCGGGGGGGCCTACAGATACGCAGTATTTT. Its translation is CASSQEGLAGGPTDTQYF.

The chain links TRBV7-2 to TRBJ2-5, with D maybe TRBD1 (5 bases). Germline CDR1 SGHTA, CDR2 FQGNSA. The V end lost 4 bases, the J end lost 9 bases, and 9 bases lay between the germline ends. The CDR3 contains 11 residues. The CDR3 protein is CASSSQGAQYF. The CDR3 DNA reads as TGTGCCAGCAGCTCTCAAGGGGCCCAGTACTTC. The whole variable domain, remainder taken from reference TRBV7-2 and TRBJ2-5, is GAGVSQSPSNKVTEKGKDVELRCDPISGHTALYWYRQSLGQGLEFLIYFQGNSAPDKSGLPSDRFSAERTGGSVSTLTIQRTQQEDSAVYLCASSSQGAQYFGPGTRLLVL.

This clone was seen just once. The chain uses TRBV10-3 and TRBJ1-1, with D tentatively TRBD1 (5 bases). V dropped 7 bases and J dropped 1 base, with 10 bases sitting between them. The germline gives CDR1 ENHRY, CDR2 SYGVKD. The CDR3 is made up of 13 amino acids. CDR3 protein: CAIKGPANTEAFF. The CDR3 DNA is TGTGCCATCAAGGGGCCAGCGAACACTGAAGCTTTCTTT.

This chain uses TRBV2 with TRBJ1-1; possibly TRBD1 for D (6 bases). CDR1 is SNHLY, CDR2 FYNNEI, per germline. V was clipped by 9 bases and J by 8 bases, with 10 bases between them. The CDR3 length is 10 residues. This CDR3 reads CASLQGEAFF. CDR3 in DNA: TGTGCCAGTCTACAGGGAGAAGCTTTCTTT.